The T cell receptor beta chain described here comes from a study of T cell responses to AZD1222 COVID-19 vaccine. The CDR3 spans 13 residues. The V gene lost 5 bases and the J gene lost 0 bases, with 6 bases spanning the gap. Germline loops: CDR1 SGHNT, CDR2 YYREEE (reference sequence). Study results and limitations: Targets within unmutated variant regions were reportedly found for nearly half of spike-specific TCRs. Repertoire collection took place solely once the T cell response had peaked. The study identified only 6 or 7 AZD1222 recipients as seropositive at baseline.

Worth noting for this clone: The antigen remains undetermined.

Measured with immunoSEQ multiplex PCR; TCRdb has only the in-frame clones, and not every one. Of 90,000 to 150,000 clones listed, around nine tenths were seen once; the top ten hold roughly 1.1%. The receptor was isolated from an adult in good health. The rearrangement uses TRBV5-4 and TRBJ1-3, with no clear D. The specimen comprised peripheral blood, sampled on day 0 of AZD1222 vaccination. The CDR3 is CASSSSSGNTIYF. CDR3 DNA: TGTGCCAGCAGTTCGAGCTCTGGAAACACCATATATTTT.